This T cell receptor beta chain was recorded in a study of metastatic and nonmetastatic thyroid tumors. Looking at the study overall: Repertoires of blood and of tissue (tumor or nodule) from malignant and benign thyroid patients were compared. Study conclusions and caveats: When malignant thyroid tumors were compared with benign nodules, TCR beta diversity was reportedly significantly higher in the malignant tumors. This held in both blood and tumor samples.

This clone came up many times. Its antigen is still unknown. Methods used by the authors: The study built a papillary thyroid cancer distant-metastasis classifier from CDR3 differences across clinicopathological groups. TCRdb re-processed the PCR reads through MiXCR. The V and J calls shown here were made by TCRdb, not taken from the authors' results. The sample has some 33,000 clones, 10% to 13% seen once; the top ten hold around 16%. No patient received treatment before thyroid surgery. The CDR3 sequence is 14 residues long. After removal of 3 bases from V and 3 bases from J, the junction contained 2 bases not matched to a gene. The germline gives CDR1 ENHRY, CDR2 SYGVKD.

The source material was blood. The chain has TRBV10-3 and TRBJ1-2; 9 positions agree with TRBD1. This receptor was obtained from a female donor with papillary thyroid cancer or a benign thyroid nodule (not recorded which). Some clones in this sample may be carry-over from other donors' samples. CDR3 protein: CAISDRTGDYGYTF. CDR3 nucleotide sequence: TGTGCCATCAGTGATCGGACAGGGGACTATGGCTACACCTTC.